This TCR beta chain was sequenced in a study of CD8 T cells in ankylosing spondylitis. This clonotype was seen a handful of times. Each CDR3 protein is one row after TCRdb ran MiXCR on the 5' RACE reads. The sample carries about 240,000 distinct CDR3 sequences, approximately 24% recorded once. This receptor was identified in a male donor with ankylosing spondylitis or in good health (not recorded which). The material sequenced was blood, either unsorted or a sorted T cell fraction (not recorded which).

The CDR3 region is CASSQGAGDHNEQFF. The CDR3 coding sequence is TGTGCCAGCAGCCAAGGAGCGGGGGACCACAATGAGCAGTTCTTC. The chain carries TRBV3-1 and TRBJ2-1, with 8 bases fitting TRBD2. Germline CDR1 and CDR2: LGHDT and YNNKEL (reference sequence). J lost 5 bases, V lost 1 base, and 4 bases had no gene match. This CDR3 region has 15 residues.